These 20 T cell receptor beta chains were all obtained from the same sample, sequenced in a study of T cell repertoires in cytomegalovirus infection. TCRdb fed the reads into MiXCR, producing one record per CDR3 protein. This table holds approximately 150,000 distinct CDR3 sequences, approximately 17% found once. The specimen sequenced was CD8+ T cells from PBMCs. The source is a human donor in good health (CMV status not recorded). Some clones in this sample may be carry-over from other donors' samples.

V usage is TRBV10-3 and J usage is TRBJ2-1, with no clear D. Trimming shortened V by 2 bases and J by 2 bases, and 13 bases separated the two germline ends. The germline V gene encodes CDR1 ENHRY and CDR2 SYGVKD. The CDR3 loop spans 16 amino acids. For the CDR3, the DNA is TGTGCCATCAGTGAGAGTAAGGGTTCAACCTACAATGAGCAGTTCTTC. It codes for CAISESKGSTYNEQFF.

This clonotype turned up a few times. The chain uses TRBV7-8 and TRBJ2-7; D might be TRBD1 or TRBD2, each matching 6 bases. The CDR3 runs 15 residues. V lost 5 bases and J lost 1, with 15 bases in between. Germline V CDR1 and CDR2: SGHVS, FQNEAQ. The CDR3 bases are TGTGCCAGCAGCCCCCCGGGGGCGCTGTCCTACGAGCAGTACTTC. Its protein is CASSPPGALSYEQYF.

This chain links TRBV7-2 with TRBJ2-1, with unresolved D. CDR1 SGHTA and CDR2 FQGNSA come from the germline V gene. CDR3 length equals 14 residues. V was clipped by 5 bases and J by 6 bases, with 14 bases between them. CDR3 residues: CASSLYPSANEQFF. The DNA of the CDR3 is TGTGCCAGCAGCCTTTATCCCTCCGCCAATGAGCAGTTCTTC. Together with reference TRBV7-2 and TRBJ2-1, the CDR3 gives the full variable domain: GAGVSQSPSNKVTEKGKDVELRCDPISGHTALYWYRQSLGQGLEFLIYFQGNSAPDKSGLPSDRFSAERTGGSVSTLTIQRTQQEDSAVYLCASSLYPSANEQFFGPGTRLTVL.

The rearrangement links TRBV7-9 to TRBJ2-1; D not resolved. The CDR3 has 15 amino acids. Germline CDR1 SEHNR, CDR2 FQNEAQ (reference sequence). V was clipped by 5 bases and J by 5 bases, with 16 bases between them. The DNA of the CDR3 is TGTGCCAGCAGCCCTCAAATGGGTCCCCACAATGAGCAGTTCTTC. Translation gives CASSPQMGPHNEQFF.

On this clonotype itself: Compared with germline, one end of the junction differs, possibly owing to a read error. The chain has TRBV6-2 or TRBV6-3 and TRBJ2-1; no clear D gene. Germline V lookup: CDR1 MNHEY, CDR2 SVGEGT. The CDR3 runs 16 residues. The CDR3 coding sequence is TGTGCCCGCAGTTACTCGAGCCATAGCTCCTACAATGAGCAGTTCTTC. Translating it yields CARSYSSHSSYNEQFF.

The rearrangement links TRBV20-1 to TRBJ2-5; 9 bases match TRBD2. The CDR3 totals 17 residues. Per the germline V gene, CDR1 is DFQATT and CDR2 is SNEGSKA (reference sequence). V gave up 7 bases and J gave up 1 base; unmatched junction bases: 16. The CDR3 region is CSGGASGVPQLQETQYF. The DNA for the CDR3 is TGCAGTGGGGGGGCTAGCGGGGTTCCCCAGCTCCAAGAGACCCAGTACTTC.

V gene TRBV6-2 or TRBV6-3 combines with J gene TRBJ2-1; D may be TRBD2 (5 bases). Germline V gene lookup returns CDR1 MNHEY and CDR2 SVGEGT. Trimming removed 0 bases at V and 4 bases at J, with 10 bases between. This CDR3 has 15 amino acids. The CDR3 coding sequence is TGTGCCAGCAGTTACTCTCAGGACTCGTACAATGAGCAGTTCTTC. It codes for CASSYSQDSYNEQFF.

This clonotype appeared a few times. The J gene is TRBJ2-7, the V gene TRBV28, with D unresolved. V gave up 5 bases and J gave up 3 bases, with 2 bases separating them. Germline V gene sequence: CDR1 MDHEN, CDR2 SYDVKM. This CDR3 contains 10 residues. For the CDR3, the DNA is TGTGCCAGCAGTCGCTACGAGCAGTACTTC. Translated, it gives CASSRYEQYF.

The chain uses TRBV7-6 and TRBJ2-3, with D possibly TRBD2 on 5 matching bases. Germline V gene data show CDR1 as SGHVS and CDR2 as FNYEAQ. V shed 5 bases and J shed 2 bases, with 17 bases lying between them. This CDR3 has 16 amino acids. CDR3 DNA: TGTGCCAGCAGCCCAACGGAGCGGTTTTACACAGATACGCAGTATTTT. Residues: CASSPTERFYTDTQYF.

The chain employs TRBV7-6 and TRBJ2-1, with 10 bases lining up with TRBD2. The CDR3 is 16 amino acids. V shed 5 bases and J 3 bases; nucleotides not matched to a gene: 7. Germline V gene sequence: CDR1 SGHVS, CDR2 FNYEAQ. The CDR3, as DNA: TGTGCCAGCAGCCAATGGACTAGCGGAGACTACAATGAGCAGTTCTTC. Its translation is CASSQWTSGDYNEQFF.

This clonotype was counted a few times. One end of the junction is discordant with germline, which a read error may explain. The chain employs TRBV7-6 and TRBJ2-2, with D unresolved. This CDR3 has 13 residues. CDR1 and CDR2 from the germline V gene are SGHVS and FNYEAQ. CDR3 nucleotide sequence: TGTGCCAGCACCTTAGAATTGACCGGGGAGCTGTTTTTT. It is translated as CASTLELTGELFF.

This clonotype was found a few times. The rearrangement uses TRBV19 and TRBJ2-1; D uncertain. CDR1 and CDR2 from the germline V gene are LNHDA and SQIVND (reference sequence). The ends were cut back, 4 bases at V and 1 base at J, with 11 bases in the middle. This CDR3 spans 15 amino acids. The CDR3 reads CASSSPTISYNEQFF. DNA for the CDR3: TGTGCCAGTAGTAGTCCTACAATTTCCTACAATGAGCAGTTCTTC. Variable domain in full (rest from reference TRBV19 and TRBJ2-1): DGGITQSPKYLFRKEGQNVTLSCEQNLNHDAMYWYRQDPGQGLRLIYYSQIVNDFQKGDIAEGYSVSREKKESFPLTVTSAQKNPTAFYLCASSSPTISYNEQFFGPGTRLTVL.

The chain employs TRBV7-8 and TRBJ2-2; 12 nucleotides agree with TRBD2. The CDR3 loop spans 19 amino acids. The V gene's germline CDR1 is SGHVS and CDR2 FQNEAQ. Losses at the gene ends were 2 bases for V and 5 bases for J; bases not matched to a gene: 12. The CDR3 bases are TGTGCCAGCAGCTTAAGGGGGGCTCTAGCGGGAGGGCCAACCGGGGAGCTGTTTTTT. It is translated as CASSLRGALAGGPTGELFF.

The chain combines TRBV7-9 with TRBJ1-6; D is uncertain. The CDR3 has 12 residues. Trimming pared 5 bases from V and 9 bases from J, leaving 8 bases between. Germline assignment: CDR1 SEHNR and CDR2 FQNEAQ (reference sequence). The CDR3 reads CASSEALSPLHF. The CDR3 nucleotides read TGTGCCAGCAGCGAGGCCCTTTCACCCCTCCACTTT. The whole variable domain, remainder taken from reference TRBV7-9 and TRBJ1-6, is DTGVSQNPRHKITKRGQNVTFRCDPISEHNRLYWYRQTLGQGPEFLTYFQNEAQLEKSRLLSDRFSAERPKGSFSTLEIQRTEQGDSAMYLCASSEALSPLHFGNGTRLTVT.

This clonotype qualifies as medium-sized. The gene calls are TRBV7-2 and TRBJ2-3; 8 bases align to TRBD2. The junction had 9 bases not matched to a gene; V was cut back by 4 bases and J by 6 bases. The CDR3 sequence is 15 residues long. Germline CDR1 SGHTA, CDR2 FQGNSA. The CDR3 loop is CASSYSREGWDTQYF. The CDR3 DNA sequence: TGTGCCAGCAGCTACTCACGGGAGGGTTGGGATACGCAGTATTTT. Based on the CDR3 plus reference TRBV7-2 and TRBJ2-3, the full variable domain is GAGVSQSPSNKVTEKGKDVELRCDPISGHTALYWYRQSLGQGLEFLIYFQGNSAPDKSGLPSDRFSAERTGGSVSTLTIQRTQQEDSAVYLCASSYSREGWDTQYFGPGTRLTVL.

CDR3 in DNA: TGTGCCAGCACCCTAGTCCAGTACACTGAAGCTTTCTTT. Encoded protein: CASTLVQYTEAFF. The genes are TRBV6-6 and TRBJ1-1; D not certain. The CDR3 sequence is 13 residues long. Germline values: CDR1 MNHNY, CDR2 SVGAGI (reference sequence). The V end lost 7 bases, the J end lost 3 bases, and 12 bases lay between the germline ends.

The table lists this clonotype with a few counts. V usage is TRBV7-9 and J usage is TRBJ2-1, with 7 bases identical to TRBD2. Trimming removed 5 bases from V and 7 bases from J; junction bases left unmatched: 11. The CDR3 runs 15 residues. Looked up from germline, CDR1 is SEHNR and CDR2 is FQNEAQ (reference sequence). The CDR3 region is CASSLGSGAWNEQFF. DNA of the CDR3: TGTGCCAGCAGCCTCGGGAGCGGGGCATGGAATGAGCAGTTCTTC.

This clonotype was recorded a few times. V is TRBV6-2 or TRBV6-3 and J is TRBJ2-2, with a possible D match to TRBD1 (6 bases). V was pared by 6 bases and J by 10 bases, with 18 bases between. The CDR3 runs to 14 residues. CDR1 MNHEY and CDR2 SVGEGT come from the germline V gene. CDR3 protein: CASSQESYREELFF. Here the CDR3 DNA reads TGTGCCAGCAGCCAAGAGAGCTACAGGGAGGAGCTGTTTTTT.

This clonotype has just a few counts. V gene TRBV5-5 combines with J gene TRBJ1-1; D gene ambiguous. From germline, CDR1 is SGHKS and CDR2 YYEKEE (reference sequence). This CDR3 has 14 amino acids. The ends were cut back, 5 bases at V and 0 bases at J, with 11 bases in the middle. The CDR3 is CASSGRQMNTEAFF. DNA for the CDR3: TGTGCCAGCAGTGGACGCCAGATGAACACTGAAGCTTTCTTT.

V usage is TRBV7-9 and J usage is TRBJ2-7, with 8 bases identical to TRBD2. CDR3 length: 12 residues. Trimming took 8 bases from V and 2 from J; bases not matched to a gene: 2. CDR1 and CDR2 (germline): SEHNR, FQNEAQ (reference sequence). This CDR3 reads CASREGPYEQYF. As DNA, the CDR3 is TGTGCCAGCCGGGAGGGCCCCTACGAGCAGTACTTC.